Following are 9 T cell receptor beta chains from one sample sequenced in a study of blood T cell repertoires in COVID-19 (dated by TCRdb to about 2020). The library was produced with the immunoSEQ multiplex PCR assay. TCRdb mirrors the immuneACCESS table, restricted to in-frame sequences. Some clones are absent from its copies; in checked studies, under half trace to an unresolved V gene, and the reason for the others is unknown. The sample data list about 280,000 clones, and roughly 87% of these were observed just once. About 2.2% of the sample is held by the ten biggest clonotypes. Sequenced material: peripheral blood. These receptors were taken from a woman aged 45-65 years who had recovered from COVID-19.

The chain carries TRBV9 and TRBJ2-3, with 8 bases identical to TRBD1. Losses at the gene ends were 0 bases for V and 4 bases for J; bases not matched to a gene: 4. The CDR3 totals 15 residues. Germline V gene data show CDR1 as SGDLS and CDR2 as YYNGEE. The CDR3 DNA is TGTGCCAGCAGCGTAGAGAGCAGGGGGCCAGATACGCAGTATTTT. Protein product: CASSVESRGPDTQYF.

This chain connects TRBV2 to TRBJ2-5, with D perhaps TRBD1 (7 bases). The CDR3 extends over 14 amino acids. V lost 8 bases and J lost 4, with 17 bases in between. Germline values: CDR1 SNHLY, CDR2 FYNNEI. CDR3 sequence: CASAQQGGGETQYF. The CDR3 nucleotides are TGTGCCAGCGCCCAGCAGGGGGGCGGAGAGACCCAGTACTTC.

In its sample, this clone was seen once. This rearrangement joins TRBV5-6 to TRBJ2-1, with TRBD2 identical over 9 bases. The CDR3 has 17 residues. The germline V gene has CDR1 SGHDT and CDR2 YYEEEE. V lost 4 bases to trimming and J lost 4 bases; unmatched junction nucleotides: 12. CDR3 sequence reads: CASSVELAGVRYNEQFF. CDR3 nucleotides: TGTGCCAGCAGCGTAGAGTTAGCGGGAGTTAGGTACAATGAGCAGTTCTTC.

The V gene is TRBV5-4, the J gene TRBJ1-2, with 7 bases matching TRBD1. CDR3 length: 14 residues. The germline V gene encodes CDR1 SGHNT and CDR2 YYREEE (reference sequence). With V trimmed by 0 bases and J by 8 bases, 7 bases remained unmatched. The chain's CDR3 is CASSLGQGVGGYTF. CDR3 DNA: TGTGCCAGCAGCTTGGGACAGGGTGTAGGAGGCTACACCTTC.

This chain links TRBV9 with TRBJ2-7; 7 bases agree with TRBD1. With V trimmed by 1 base and J by 4 bases, 5 bases remained unmatched. In germline, CDR1 is SGDLS, CDR2 YYNGEE. This CDR3 is built from 14 residues. The CDR3 DNA sequence: TGTGCCAGCAGCGTAACAGGGGCCGGATACGAGCAGTACTTC. Protein sequence: CASSVTGAGYEQYF.

The V gene is TRBV5-6, the J gene TRBJ1-2; 8 bases agree with TRBD1. CDR3 length: 14 amino acids. Germline assignment: CDR1 SGHDT and CDR2 YYEEEE. V dropped 1 base and J dropped 6; count of bases not matched to a gene: 5. The CDR3 is CASSLFGQGHGYTF. CDR3 bases: TGTGCCAGCAGCTTGTTTGGACAGGGCCATGGCTACACCTTC.

The chain links TRBV2 to TRBJ1-5; D gene ambiguous. CDR1 and CDR2 from the germline V gene are SNHLY and FYNNEI. There are 13 residues in the CDR3. Trimming removed 7 bases at V and 0 bases at J, with 7 bases between. Here the CDR3 reads CASTQVSNQPQHF. The CDR3, as DNA: TGTGCCAGCACCCAGGTTAGCAATCAGCCCCAGCATTTT.

This clone has just a few counts. The chain employs TRBV2 and TRBJ1-5, with D possibly matching TRBD1 (6 bases). V lost 3 bases and J lost 6, with 6 bases in between. This CDR3 region has 12 residues. The germline CDR1 and CDR2 sequences are SNHLY and FYNNEI. The CDR3 loop is CASSDRGQPQHF. In nucleotides, the CDR3 is TGTGCCAGCAGTGACAGGGGTCAGCCCCAGCATTTT.

The genes are TRBV7-8 and TRBJ2-7; 8 bases match TRBD2. Trimming removed 3 bases from V and 2 bases from J; junction bases left unmatched: 9. CDR1 is SGHVS and CDR2 is FQNEAQ in the germline V gene. The CDR3 covers 16 residues. The CDR3 bases are TGTGCCAGCAGCTTGAGGGGTAGGACTAGCACCTACGAGCAGTACTTC. Amino acid sequence: CASSLRGRTSTYEQYF.